Given below is one TCR beta chain in context. The data were obtained in a study of OX40 agonist ivuxolimab in advanced cancers. Study-wide background: Partial responses were seen in three patients, one with hepatocellular carcinoma and two with cutaneous melanoma.

Here immunoSEQ multiplex PCR was the method, and the copy in TCRdb shows in-frame clones only, minus some. Here the sample spans roughly 90,000 clones, about 89% being singletons. Trimming cost V 0 bases and J 2 bases, with 6 bases left between them. CDR1 and CDR2 (germline): SGHNT, YYREEE (reference sequence). This CDR3 has 13 amino acids. The sample here was CD4+ or CD8+ T cells sorted from blood, taken in a trial of the OX40 agonist ivuxolimab. V is TRBV5-4 and J is TRBJ2-7, with unresolved D. This clonotype was obtained from an adult with an advanced solid tumor such as melanoma, head and neck, liver or kidney cancer. This CDR3 reads CASSLGITYEQYF. In nucleotides, the CDR3 is TGTGCCAGCAGCTTGGGTATTACCTACGAGCAGTACTTC.